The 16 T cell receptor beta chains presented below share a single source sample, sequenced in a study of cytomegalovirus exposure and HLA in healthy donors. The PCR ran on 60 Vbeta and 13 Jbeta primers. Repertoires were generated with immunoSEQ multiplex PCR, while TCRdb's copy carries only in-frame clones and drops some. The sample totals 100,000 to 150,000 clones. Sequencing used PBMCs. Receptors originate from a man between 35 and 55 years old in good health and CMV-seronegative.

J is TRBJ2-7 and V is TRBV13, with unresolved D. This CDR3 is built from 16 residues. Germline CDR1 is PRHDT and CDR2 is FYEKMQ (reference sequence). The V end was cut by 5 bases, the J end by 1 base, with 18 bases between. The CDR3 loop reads CASSKRKKPLSYEQYF. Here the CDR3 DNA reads TGTGCCAGCAGCAAGAGAAAGAAGCCCCTTTCCTACGAGCAGTACTTC.

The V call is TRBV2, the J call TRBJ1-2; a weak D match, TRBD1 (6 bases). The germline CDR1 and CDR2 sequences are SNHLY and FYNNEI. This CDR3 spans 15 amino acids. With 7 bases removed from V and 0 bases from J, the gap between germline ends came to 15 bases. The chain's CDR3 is CASKLDSGPNYGYTF. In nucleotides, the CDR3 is TGTGCCAGCAAACTGGACAGTGGTCCTAACTATGGCTACACCTTC.

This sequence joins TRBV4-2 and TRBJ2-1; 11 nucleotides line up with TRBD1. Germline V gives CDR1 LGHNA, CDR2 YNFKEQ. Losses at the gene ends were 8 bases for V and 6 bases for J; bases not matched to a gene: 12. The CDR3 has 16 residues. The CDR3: CASQDRTGGAGNEQFF. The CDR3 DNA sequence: TGTGCCAGCCAGGACCGGACAGGGGGCGCGGGCAATGAGCAGTTCTTC.

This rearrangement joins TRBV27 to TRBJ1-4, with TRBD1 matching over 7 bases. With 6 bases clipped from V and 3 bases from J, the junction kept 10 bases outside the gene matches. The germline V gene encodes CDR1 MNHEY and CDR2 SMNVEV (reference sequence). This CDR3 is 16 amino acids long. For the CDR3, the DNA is TGTGCCAGCAGCCGACAGGGAGGACAGGCTAATGAAAAACTGTTTTTT. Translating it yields CASSRQGGQANEKLFF.

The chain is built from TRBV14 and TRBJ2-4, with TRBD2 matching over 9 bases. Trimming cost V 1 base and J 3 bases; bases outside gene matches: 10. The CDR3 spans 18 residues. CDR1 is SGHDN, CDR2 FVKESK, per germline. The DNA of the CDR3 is TGTGCCAGCAGCCAAGGTGGTAGCGGGAGTCGAGTCAAAAACATTCAGTACTTC. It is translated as CASSQGGSGSRVKNIQYF.

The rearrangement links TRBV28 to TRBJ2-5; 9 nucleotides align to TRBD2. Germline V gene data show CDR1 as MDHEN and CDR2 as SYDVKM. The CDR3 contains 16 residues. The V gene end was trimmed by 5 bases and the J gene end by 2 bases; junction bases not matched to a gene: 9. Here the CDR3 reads CASSGSSGISQETQYF. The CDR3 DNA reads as TGTGCCAGCAGTGGATCTAGCGGGATCTCACAAGAGACCCAGTACTTC.

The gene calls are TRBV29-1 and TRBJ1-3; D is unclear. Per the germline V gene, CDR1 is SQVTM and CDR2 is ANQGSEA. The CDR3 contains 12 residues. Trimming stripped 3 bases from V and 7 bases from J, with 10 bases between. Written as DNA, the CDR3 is TGCAGCGTTGATTCCGACGGGAACACCATATATTTT. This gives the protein CSVDSDGNTIYF.

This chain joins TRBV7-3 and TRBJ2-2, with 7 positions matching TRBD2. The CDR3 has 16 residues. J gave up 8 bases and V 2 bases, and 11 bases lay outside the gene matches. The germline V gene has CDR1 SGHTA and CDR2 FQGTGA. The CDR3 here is CASSLHRTSVAGELFF. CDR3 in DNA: TGTGCCAGCAGCTTACATCGGACTAGTGTGGCTGGGGAGCTGTTTTTT.

The CDR3 here is CASSPPGSLRYEQYF. The CDR3 DNA sequence: TGTGCCAGCAGTCCTCCGGGGTCCCTCCGCTACGAGCAGTACTTC. The V call is TRBV28, the J call TRBJ2-7; the D gene is possibly TRBD2 (5 bases). V lost 5 bases to trimming and J lost 3 bases, with 17 bases between them. Looked up from germline, CDR1 is MDHEN and CDR2 is SYDVKM. The CDR3 sequence is 15 residues long.

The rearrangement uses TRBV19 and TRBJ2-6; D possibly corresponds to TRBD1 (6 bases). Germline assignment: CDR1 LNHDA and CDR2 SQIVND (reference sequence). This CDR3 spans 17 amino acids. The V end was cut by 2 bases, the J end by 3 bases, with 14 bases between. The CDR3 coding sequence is TGTGCCAGTAGTATAACCCGTACAGGGAGTGGGGCCAACGTCCTGACTTTC. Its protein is CASSITRTGSGANVLTF.

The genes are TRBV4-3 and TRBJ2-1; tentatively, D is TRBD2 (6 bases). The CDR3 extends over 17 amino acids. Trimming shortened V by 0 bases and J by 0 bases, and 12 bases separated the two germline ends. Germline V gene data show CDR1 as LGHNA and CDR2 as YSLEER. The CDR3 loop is CASSQEAQRASYNEQFF. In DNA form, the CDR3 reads TGCGCCAGCAGCCAAGAGGCGCAGCGGGCCTCCTACAATGAGCAGTTCTTC.

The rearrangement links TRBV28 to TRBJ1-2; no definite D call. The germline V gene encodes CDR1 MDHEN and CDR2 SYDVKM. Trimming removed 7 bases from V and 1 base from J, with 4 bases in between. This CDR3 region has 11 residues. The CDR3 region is CASTLNYGYTF. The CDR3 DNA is TGTGCCAGCACCCTTAACTATGGCTACACCTTC.

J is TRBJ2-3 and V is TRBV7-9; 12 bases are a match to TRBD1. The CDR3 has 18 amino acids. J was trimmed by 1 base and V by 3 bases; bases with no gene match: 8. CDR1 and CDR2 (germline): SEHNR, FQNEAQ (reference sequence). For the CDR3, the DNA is TGTGCCAGCAGCTTTGGGACAGGGGGCATGAGAGGCACAGATACGCAGTATTTT. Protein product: CASSFGTGGMRGTDTQYF.

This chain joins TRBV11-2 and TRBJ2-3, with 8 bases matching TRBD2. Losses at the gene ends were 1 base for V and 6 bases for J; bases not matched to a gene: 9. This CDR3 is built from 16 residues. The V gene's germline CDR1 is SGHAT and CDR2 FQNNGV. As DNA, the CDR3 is TGTGCCAGCAGCTTAGCGGGAGGGCGGATAGGGGATACGCAGTATTTT. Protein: CASSLAGGRIGDTQYF.

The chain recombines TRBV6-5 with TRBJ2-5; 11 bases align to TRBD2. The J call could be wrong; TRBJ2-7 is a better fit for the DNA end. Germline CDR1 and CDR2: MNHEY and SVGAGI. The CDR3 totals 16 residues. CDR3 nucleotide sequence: TGTGCCAGCAGTTACTCCACTAGCGGGAGTATTAGCGAGCAGTACTTC. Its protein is CASSYSTSGSISEQYF.

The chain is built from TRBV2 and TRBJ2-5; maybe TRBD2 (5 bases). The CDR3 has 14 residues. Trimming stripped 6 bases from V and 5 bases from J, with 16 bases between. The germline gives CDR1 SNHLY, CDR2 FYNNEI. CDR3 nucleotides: TGTGCCAGCAGGTCGGAAGAGGGCGGGGAGACCCAGTACTTC. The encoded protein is CASRSEEGGETQYF.